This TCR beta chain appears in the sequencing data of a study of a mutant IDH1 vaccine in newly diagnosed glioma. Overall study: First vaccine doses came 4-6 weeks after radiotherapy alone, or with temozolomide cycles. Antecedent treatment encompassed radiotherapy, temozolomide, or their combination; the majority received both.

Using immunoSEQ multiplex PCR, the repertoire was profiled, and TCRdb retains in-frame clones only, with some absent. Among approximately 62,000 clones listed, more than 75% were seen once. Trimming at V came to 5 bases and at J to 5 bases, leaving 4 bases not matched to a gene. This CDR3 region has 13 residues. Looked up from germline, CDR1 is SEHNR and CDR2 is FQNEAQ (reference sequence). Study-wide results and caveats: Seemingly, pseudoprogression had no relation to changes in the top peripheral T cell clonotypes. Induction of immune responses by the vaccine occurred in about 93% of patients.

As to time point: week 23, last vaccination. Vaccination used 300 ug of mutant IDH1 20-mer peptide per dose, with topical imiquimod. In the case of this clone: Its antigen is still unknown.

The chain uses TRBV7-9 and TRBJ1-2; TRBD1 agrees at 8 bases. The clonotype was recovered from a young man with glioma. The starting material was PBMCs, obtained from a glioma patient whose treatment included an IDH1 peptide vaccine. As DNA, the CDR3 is TGTGCCAGCAGCCCAGGGACAGGTTATGGCTACACCTTC. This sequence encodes CASSPGTGYGYTF.